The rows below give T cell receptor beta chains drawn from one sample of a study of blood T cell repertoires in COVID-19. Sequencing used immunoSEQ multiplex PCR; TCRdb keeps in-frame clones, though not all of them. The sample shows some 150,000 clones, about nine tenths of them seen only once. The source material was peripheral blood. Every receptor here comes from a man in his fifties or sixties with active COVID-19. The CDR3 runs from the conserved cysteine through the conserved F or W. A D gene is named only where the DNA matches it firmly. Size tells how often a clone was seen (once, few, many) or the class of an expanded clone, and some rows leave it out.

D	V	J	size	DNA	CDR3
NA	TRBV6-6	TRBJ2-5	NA	TGTGCCAGCAGTTACTCGATCGAGGGTGGGACCCAGTACTTC	CASSYSIEGGTQYF
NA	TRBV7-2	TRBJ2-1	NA	TGTGCCAGCAGCTTTTACCCGAGCTCCTACAATGAGCAGTTCTTC	CASSFYPSSYNEQFF
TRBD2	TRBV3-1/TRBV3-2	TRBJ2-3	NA	TGTGCCAGCAGCCTCACTAGCGGGGGATTCACAGATACGCAGTATTTT	CASSLTSGGFTDTQYF
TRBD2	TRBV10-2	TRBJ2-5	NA	TGCGCCACCAAACTAGCGGGGGGGGAGACCCAGTACTTC	CATKLAGGETQYF
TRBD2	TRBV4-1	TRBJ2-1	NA	TGCGCCAGCAGCCAAGGGCTCCGGGGGGGCTTAGCTAGGTACAATGAGCAGTTCTTC	CASSQGLRGGLARYNEQFF
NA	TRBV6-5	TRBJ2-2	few	TGTGCCAGCAGTTCTCTACCTCGAGGGGAGCTGTTTTTT	CASSSLPRGELFF
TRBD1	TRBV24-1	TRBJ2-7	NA	TGTGCCACCAGTGATTCGGGACAGGGATACGAGCAGTACTTC	CATSDSGQGYEQYF
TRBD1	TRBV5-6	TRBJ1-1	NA	TGTGCCAGCAGCCAGAAGGACAGGGCCCTTAAAGCTTTCTTT	CASSQKDRALKAFF
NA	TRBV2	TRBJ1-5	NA	TGTGCCAGCAGTGATGGCGGGGTTCAGCCCCAGCATTTT	CASSDGGVQPQHF
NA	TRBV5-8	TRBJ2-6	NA	TGTGCCAGCAGCTCTCAGGGATTTGGGGCCAACGTCCTGACTTTC	CASSSQGFGANVLTF
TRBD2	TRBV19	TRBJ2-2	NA	TGTGCCAGTAGTTATGCGGGGGGGCTTTCCGGGGAGCTGTTTTTT	CASSYAGGLSGELFF
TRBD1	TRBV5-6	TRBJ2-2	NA	TGTGCCAGCAGCTTAACAGGGGGGACCGGGGAGCTGTTTTTT	CASSLTGGTGELFF
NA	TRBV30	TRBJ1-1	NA	TGTGCCTGGAGTCAAGGGGGGGGCACTGAAGCTTTCTTT	CAWSQGGGTEAFF
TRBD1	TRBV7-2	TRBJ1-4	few	TGTGCCAGCAGCTTTGTACCTACAGGGGGAGAAAAACTGTTTTTT	CASSFVPTGGEKLFF
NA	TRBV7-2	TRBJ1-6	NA	TGTGCCAGCAGCCCCAGGGTACGTTCACCCCTCCACTTT	CASSPRVRSPLHF
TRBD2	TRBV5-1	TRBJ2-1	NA	TGCGCCAGCAGCTTCGCGTCGGGGGGGCCTCAAAATGAGCAGTTCTTC	CASSFASGGPQNEQFF
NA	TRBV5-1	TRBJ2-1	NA	TGCGCCAGCAGCTTGGATTATGGCCCGAGGAATGAGCAGTTCTTC	CASSLDYGPRNEQFF
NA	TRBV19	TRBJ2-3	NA	TGTGCCAGTAGGGAGCGTAGCACAGATACGCAGTATTTT	CASRERSTDTQYF
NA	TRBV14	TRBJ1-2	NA	TGTGCCAGCAGCCAAGATTTCGGGGGATACGGCTACACCTTC	CASSQDFGGYGYTF
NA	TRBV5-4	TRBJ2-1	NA	TGTGCCAGCAGGCCCCAGGGGAGGGATGAGCAGTTCTTC	CASRPQGRDEQFF
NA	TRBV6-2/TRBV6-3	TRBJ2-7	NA	TGTGCCAGCAGTTACTCGGGGGCTTCCTCCTACGAGCAGTACTTC	CASSYSGASSYEQYF
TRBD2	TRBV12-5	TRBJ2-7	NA	TGTGCTAGTGGGCAGACTAGCGCTACCTACGAGCAGTACTTC	CASGQTSATYEQYF
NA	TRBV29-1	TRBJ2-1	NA	TGCAGCGTGCTACCGATCAATGAGCAGTTCTTC	CSVLPINEQFF
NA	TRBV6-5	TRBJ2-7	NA	TGTGCCAGCAGTTACGGGGGGGACACCCACGAGCAGTACTTC	CASSYGGDTHEQYF
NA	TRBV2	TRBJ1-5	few	TGTGCCAGCAGCCTGAGCAATCAGCCCCAGCATTTT	CASSLSNQPQHF
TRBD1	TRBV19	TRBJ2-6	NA	TGTGCCAGTAGTATAGGTACAGGGGCCGCCTCCGCTGGGGCCAACGTCCTGACTTTC	CASSIGTGAASAGANVLTF
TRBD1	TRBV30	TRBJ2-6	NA	TGTGCCCGGGGACAGATTGGGGCCAACGTCCTGACTTTC	CARGQIGANVLTF
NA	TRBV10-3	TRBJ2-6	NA	TGTGCCATCAGTGACCTATCCGGGGCCAACGTCCTGACTTTC	CAISDLSGANVLTF
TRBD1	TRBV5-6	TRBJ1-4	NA	TGTGCCAGCAGCCGTCGGACAGGGATTCTTGAAAAACTGTTTTTT	CASSRRTGILEKLFF
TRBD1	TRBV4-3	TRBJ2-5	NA	TGCGCCAGCAGCCAAAGACAGGGGGCTTATGAGACCCAGTACTTC	CASSQRQGAYETQYF
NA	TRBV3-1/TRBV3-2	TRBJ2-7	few	TGTGCCAGCAGCCAAGACAGGCAAGGCGACTTC	CASSQDRQGDF
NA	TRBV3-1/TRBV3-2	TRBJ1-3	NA	TGTGCCAGCAGCCTAATCTCTGGAAACACCATATATTTT	CASSLISGNTIYF
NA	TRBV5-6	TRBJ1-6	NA	TGTGCCAGCAGCCCGCAGGGTCCTCTATCACCCCTCCACTTT	CASSPQGPLSPLHF
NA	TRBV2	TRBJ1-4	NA	TGTGCCAGCAGTGATAACAGGGAGGGTGAAAAACTGTTTTTT	CASSDNREGEKLFF
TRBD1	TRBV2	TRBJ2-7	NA	TGTGCCAGCAGTGAAGTGGACAGGGGGCTCTACGAGCAGTACTTC	CASSEVDRGLYEQYF
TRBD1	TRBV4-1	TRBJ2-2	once	TGCGCCAGCAGCCGGACAGGGAACACCGGGGAGCTGTTTTTT	CASSRTGNTGELFF
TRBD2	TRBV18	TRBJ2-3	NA	TGTGCCAGCTCACTAAGCGGGGGGGCCGGCACAGATACGCAGTATTTT	CASSLSGGAGTDTQYF
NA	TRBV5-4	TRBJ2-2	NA	TGTGCCAGCAGCCCCCCTGGGAGAGGGAACACCGGGGAGCTGTTTTTT	CASSPPGRGNTGELFF
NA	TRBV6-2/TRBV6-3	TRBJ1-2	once	TGTGCCAGCAGTTACCCGAGGAATGGTTACTATGGCTACACCTTC	CASSYPRNGYYGYTF
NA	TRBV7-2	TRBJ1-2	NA	TGTGCCAGCAGCGCCAATACAGGGCGCCCGAGGGGCTACACCTTC	CASSANTGRPRGYTF
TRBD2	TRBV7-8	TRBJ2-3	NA	TGTGCCAGCAGCGTCCCTAGCGGGGGGGCCGGCACAGATACGCAGTATTTT	CASSVPSGGAGTDTQYF
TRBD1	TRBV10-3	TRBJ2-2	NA	TGTGCCATCAGTGAGCCTACAGACGACAGGGCGTACACCGGGGAGCTGTTTTTT	CAISEPTDDRAYTGELFF
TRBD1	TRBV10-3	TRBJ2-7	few	TGTGCCACCTCCACAGGGGGCGAGCAGTACTTC	CATSTGGEQYF
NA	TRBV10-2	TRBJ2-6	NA	TGCGCCAGCACCGAGGTCCGCCTATTGGCCTCTGGGGCCAACGTCCTGACTTTC	CASTEVRLLASGANVLTF
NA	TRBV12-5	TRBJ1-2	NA	TGTGCTAGTGGTCAGGGGCGCCAGAGCTATGGCTACACCTTC	CASGQGRQSYGYTF
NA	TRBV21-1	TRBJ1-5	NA	TGTGCCAGCAGTAACCCTGCTAAGGGGCAAACCCCTAGAGACCCCATGAGTCATCAGCCCCAGCATTTT	CASSNPAKGQTPRDPMSHQPQHF
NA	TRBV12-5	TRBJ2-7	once	TGTGCTTCGGGGAACGGTCCCTACGAGCAGTACTTC	CASGNGPYEQYF
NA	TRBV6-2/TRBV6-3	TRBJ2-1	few	TGTGCCAGCAGTAACAGGGGGGGTCATACGTTCTTC	CASSNRGGHTFF
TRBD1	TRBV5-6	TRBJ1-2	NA	TGTGCCAGCAGCGTGCCGGGACAGGTGGACGGCTACACCTTC	CASSVPGQVDGYTF
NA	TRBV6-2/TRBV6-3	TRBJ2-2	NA	TGTGCCAGCAGTTACCAGAGGTCCACCGGGGAGCTGTTTTTT	CASSYQRSTGELFF
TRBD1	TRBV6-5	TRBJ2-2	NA	TGTGCCAGCAAGGGACAGGCAATAACCGGGGAGCTGTTTTTT	CASKGQAITGELFF
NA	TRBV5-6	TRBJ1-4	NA	TGTGCCAGCAGCTTGGAGCCCGGGGTGGAAAAACTGTTTTTT	CASSLEPGVEKLFF
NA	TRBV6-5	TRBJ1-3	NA	TGTGCCAGCAGTCCCCCAGGGTCGGGAAACACCATATATTTT	CASSPPGSGNTIYF
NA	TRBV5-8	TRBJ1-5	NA	TGTGCCAGCAGCATACAGTATCAGCCCCAGCATTTT	CASSIQYQPQHF
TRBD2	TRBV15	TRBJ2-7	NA	TGTGCCACCAGCAGACTAGCGGGGGGGTCCTACGAGCAGTACTTC	CATSRLAGGSYEQYF
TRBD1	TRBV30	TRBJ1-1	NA	TGTGCCGGGACAGATTCCCAGAACACTGAAGCTTTCTTT	CAGTDSQNTEAFF
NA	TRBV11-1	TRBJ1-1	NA	TGTGCCAGCAGCATAGGAGAAAGGAACACTGAAGCTTTCTTT	CASSIGERNTEAFF